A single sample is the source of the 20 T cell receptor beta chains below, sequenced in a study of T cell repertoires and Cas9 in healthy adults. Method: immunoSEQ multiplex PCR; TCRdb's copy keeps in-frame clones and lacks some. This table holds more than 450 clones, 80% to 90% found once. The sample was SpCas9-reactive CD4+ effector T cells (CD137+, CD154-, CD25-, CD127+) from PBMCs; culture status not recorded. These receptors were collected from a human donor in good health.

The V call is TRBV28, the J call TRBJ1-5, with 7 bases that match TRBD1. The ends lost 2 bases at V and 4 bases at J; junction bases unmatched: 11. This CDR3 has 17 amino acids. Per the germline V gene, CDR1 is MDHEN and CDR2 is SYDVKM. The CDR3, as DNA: TGTGCCAGCAGTTTAATGACTCCGGGACAGAAGAATCAGCCCCAGCATTTT. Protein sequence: CASSLMTPGQKNQPQHF.

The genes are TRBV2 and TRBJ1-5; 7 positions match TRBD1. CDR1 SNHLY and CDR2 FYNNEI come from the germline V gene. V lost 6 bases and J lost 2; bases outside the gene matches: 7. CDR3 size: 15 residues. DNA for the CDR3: TGTGCCAGCAGACAGGGGTTCCTAGGCAATCAGCCCCAGCATTTT. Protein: CASRQGFLGNQPQHF.

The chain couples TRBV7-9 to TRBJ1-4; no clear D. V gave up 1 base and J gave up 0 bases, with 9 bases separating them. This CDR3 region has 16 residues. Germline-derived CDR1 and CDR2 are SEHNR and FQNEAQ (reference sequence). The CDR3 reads CASSLDSAATNEKLFF. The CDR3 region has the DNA TGTGCCAGCAGCTTAGATTCGGCAGCAACTAATGAAAAACTGTTTTTT.

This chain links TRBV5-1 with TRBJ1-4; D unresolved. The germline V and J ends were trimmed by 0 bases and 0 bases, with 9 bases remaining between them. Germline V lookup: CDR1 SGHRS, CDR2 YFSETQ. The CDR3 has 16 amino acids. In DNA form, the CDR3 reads TGCGCCAGCAGCTTGGGGGGAGTCCCAACTAATGAAAAACTGTTTTTT. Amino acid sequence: CASSLGGVPTNEKLFF.

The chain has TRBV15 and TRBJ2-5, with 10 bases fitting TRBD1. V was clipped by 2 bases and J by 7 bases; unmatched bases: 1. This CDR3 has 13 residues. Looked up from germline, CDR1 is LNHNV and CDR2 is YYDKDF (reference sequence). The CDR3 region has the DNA TGTGCCACCAGCAGATGGGACAGGGGGACCCAGTACTTC. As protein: CATSRWDRGTQYF.

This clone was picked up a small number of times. This CDR3 is CASSAQGGQPQHF. The CDR3, as DNA: TGTGCCAGCAGTGCACAGGGAGGCCAGCCCCAGCATTTT. The chain employs TRBV2 and TRBJ1-5; possible D gene TRBD1, 6 bases. Deletions cut 4 bases from V and 7 bases from J, with 11 bases between. CDR3 length: 13 residues. The germline V gene has CDR1 SNHLY and CDR2 FYNNEI.

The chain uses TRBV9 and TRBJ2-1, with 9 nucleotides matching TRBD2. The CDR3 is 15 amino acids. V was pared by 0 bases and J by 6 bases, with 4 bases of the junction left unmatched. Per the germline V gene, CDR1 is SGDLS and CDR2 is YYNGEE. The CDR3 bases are TGTGCCAGCAGCGTAGGGACTAGCGCAGGCAATGAGCAGTTCTTC. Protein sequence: CASSVGTSAGNEQFF.

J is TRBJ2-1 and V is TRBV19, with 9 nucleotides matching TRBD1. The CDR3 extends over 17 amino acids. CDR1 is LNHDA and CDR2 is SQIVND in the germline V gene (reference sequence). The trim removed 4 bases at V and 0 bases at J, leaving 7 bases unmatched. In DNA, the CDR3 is TGTGCCAGTAGTAGGCGGACAGGGGTTTCCTCCTACAATGAGCAGTTCTTC. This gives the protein CASSRRTGVSSYNEQFF.

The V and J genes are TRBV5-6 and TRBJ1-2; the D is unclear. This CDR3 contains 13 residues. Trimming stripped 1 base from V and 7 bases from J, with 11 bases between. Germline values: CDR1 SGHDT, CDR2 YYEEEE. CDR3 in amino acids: CASSLLGSVGYTF. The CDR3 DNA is TGTGCCAGCAGCTTGCTAGGGTCGGTTGGCTACACCTTC.

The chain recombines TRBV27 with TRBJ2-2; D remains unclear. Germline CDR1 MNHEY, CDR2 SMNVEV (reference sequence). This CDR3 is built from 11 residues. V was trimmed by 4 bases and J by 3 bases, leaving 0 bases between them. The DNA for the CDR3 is TGTGCCAGCAGTTACACCGGGGAGCTGTTTTTT. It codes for CASSYTGELFF.

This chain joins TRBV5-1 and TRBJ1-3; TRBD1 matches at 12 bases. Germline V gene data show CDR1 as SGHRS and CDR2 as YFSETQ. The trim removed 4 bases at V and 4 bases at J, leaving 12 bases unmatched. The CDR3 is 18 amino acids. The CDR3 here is CASSPAGTGGSVGNTIYF. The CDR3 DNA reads TGCGCCAGCAGCCCCGCCGGGACAGGGGGCTCTGTAGGAAACACCATATATTTT. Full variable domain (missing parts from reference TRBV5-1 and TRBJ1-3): KAGVTQTPRYLIKTRGQQVTLSCSPISGHRSVSWYQQTPGQGLQFLFEYFSETQRNKGNFPGRFSGRQFSNSRSEMNVSTLELGDSALYLCASSPAGTGGSVGNTIYFGEGSWLTVV.

CDR3 DNA: TGTGCCAGCAGCTTAGCAGGGACAGGGAGTTCACCCCTCCACTTT. It codes for CASSLAGTGSSPLHF. V gene TRBV13 combines with J gene TRBJ1-6, with 9 positions matching TRBD1. This CDR3 has 15 residues. The J segment lost 9 bases and the V segment lost 1 base, leaving 4 bases of the junction unmatched. Germline V CDR1 and CDR2: PRHDT, FYEKMQ (reference sequence).

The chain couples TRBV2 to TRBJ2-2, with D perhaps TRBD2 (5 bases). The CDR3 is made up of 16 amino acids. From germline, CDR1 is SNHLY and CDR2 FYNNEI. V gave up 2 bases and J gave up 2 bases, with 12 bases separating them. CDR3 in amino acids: CASSEIGLSNTGELFF. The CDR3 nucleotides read TGTGCCAGCAGTGAAATCGGACTTTCAAACACCGGGGAGCTGTTTTTT.

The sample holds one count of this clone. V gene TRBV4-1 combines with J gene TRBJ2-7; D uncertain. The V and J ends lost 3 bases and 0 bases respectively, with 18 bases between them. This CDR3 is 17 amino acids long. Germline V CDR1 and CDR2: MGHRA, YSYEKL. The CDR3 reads CASSQFLGILSSYEQYF. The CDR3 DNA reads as TGCGCCAGCAGCCAGTTCCTAGGGATATTAAGCTCCTACGAGCAGTACTTC.

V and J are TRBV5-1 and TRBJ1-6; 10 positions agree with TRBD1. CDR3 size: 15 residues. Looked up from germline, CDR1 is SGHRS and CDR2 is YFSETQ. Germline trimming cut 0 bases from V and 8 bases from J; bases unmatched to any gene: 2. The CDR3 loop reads CASSLEGTGDSPLHF. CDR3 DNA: TGCGCCAGCAGCTTGGAAGGGACAGGGGATTCACCCCTCCACTTT.

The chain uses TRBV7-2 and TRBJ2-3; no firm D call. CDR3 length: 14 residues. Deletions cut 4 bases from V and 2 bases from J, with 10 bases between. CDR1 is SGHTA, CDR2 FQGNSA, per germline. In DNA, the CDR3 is TGTGCCAGCAGCTACCAACCCTCCACAGATACGCAGTATTTT. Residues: CASSYQPSTDTQYF. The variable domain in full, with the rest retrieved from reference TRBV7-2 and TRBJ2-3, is GAGVSQSPSNKVTEKGKDVELRCDPISGHTALYWYRQSLGQGLEFLIYFQGNSAPDKSGLPSDRFSAERTGGSVSTLTIQRTQQEDSAVYLCASSYQPSTDTQYFGPGTRLTVL.

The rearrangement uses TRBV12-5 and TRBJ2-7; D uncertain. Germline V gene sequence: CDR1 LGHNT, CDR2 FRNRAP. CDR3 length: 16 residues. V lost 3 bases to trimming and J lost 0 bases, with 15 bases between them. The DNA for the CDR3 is TGTGCTAGTGGTTTTACTGTTGGCGGCCGCTCCTACGAGCAGTACTTC. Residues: CASGFTVGGRSYEQYF.

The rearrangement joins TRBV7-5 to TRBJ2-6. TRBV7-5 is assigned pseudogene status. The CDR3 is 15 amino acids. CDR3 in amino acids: CARRPSQSRANVLTF. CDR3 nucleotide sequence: TGTGCCAGAAGGCCTTCTCAAAGTCGGGCCAACGTCCTGACTTTC.

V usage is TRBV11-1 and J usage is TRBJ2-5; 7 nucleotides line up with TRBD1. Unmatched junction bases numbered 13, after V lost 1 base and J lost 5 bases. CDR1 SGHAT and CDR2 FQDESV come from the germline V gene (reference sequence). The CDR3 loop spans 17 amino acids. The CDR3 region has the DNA TGTGCCAGCAGCTTAGTGGGCCGCCCGACAGGGCCGGAGACCCAGTACTTC. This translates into CASSLVGRPTGPETQYF.

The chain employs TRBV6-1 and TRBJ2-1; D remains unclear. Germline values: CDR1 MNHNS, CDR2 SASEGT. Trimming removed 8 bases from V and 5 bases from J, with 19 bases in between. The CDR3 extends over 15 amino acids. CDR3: CASSSLALANNEQFF. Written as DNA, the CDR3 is TGTGCCAGCTCTAGTCTGGCTCTTGCCAACAATGAGCAGTTCTTC.